The next 19 T cell receptor beta chains were all read from a single sample in a study of cytomegalovirus exposure and HLA in healthy donors. Researchers ran the PCR with 60 Vbeta and 13 Jbeta primers. Here immunoSEQ multiplex PCR was the method, and the copy in TCRdb shows in-frame clones only, minus some. The data hold about 200,000 clones, with 82% observed a single time. Sequenced sample: PBMCs. These receptors all stem from a woman aged 40 to 49 in good health and CMV-seronegative.

This clone appeared a few times. The chain joins TRBV4-1 to TRBJ2-7; 10 bases align to TRBD2. Germline values: CDR1 MGHRA, CDR2 YSYEKL. Germline trimming cut 1 base from V and 4 bases from J; bases unmatched to any gene: 7. The CDR3 spans 16 residues. The chain's CDR3 is CASSQVTSGLSYEQYF. DNA of the CDR3: TGCGCCAGCAGCCAAGTGACTAGCGGGCTCTCTTACGAGCAGTACTTC.

The chain carries TRBV9 and TRBJ1-2; no definite D call. The V end was cut by 1 base, the J end by 5 bases, with 12 bases between. CDR3 length equals 14 residues. Germline CDR1 SGDLS, CDR2 YYNGEE. As DNA, the CDR3 is TGTGCCAGCAGCGTAAGCTCAATCGCATATGGCTACACCTTC. Amino acids: CASSVSSIAYGYTF.

The chain is built from TRBV4-2 and TRBJ2-3; 7 positions match TRBD1. Germline assignment: CDR1 LGHNA and CDR2 YNFKEQ. The CDR3 totals 15 residues. V dropped 4 bases and J dropped 7; count of bases not matched to a gene: 11. The CDR3 protein is CASSRVGQEANTQYF. The CDR3 DNA follows: TGTGCCAGCAGCCGGGTCGGACAGGAGGCGAATACGCAGTATTTT.

This rearrangement joins TRBV5-6 to TRBJ2-7; TRBD1 might be the D (5 bases). The CDR3 contains 15 residues. Germline loops: CDR1 SGHDT, CDR2 YYEEEE. V lost 6 bases, J lost 0 bases, and 16 bases lay in between. CDR3 loop: CASTSLGRVSYEQYF. The CDR3, as DNA: TGTGCCAGCACCTCTTTGGGCAGGGTCTCCTACGAGCAGTACTTC.

The chain couples TRBV28 to TRBJ2-7, with D unresolved. Trimming took 3 bases from V and 0 from J, leaving 3 bases between them. Germline loops: CDR1 MDHEN, CDR2 SYDVKM. There are 12 residues in the CDR3. CDR3 in DNA: TGTGCCAGCAGTTTTCTCTCCTACGAGCAGTACTTC. Translated, it gives CASSFLSYEQYF.

The chain carries TRBV2 and TRBJ1-5, with TRBD1 identical over 9 bases. Trimming cost V 5 bases and J 11 bases; bases outside gene matches: 13. The CDR3 has 15 amino acids. Germline CDR1 and CDR2: SNHLY and FYNNEI. This CDR3 is CASSYEQGAIWAQHF. CDR3 sequence (DNA): TGTGCCAGCAGTTACGAACAGGGGGCTATCTGGGCCCAGCATTTT.

V and J are TRBV2 and TRBJ2-7; possible D gene TRBD1, 6 bases. Germline V gene data show CDR1 as SNHLY and CDR2 as FYNNEI. The CDR3 has 13 amino acids. V was clipped by 8 bases and J by 3 bases, with 14 bases between them. The CDR3 bases are TGTGCCAGCTCCCGACAGGTAGGCTACGAGCAGTACTTC. Translating it yields CASSRQVGYEQYF.

The chain recombines TRBV5-1 with TRBJ2-7; 7 nucleotides line up with TRBD1. Trimming took 2 bases from V and 5 from J; bases not matched to a gene: 4. Germline V gives CDR1 SGHRS, CDR2 YFSETQ. This CDR3 contains 13 residues. The CDR3 nucleotides are TGCGCCAGCAGCTTTCTACAGGGGAACGAGCAGTACTTC. This encodes CASSFLQGNEQYF.

V and J are TRBV27 and TRBJ1-2; possible D gene TRBD1, 6 bases. V was pared by 8 bases and J by 2 bases, with 18 bases between. The CDR3 runs to 15 residues. Germline assignment: CDR1 MNHEY and CDR2 SMNVEV (reference sequence). The CDR3 is CASLGQKKDNYGYTF. The CDR3 DNA follows: TGTGCCAGCCTAGGACAGAAAAAAGACAACTATGGCTACACCTTC.

The rearrangement links TRBV28 to TRBJ1-2; D gene unclear. Trimming removed 8 bases from V and 6 bases from J, with 10 bases in between. The CDR3 contains 11 residues. CDR1 is MDHEN and CDR2 is SYDVKM in the germline V gene. The chain's CDR3 is CASSLPHGYTF. CDR3 bases: TGTGCCAGCTCCCTCCCCCATGGCTACACCTTC.

The CDR3 is CASSRQGIPNQPQHF. The CDR3 nucleotides are TGTGCCAGCAGTCGTCAGGGGATCCCCAATCAGCCCCAGCATTTT. The rearrangement uses TRBV6-5 and TRBJ1-5; maybe TRBD1 (6 bases). Germline CDR1 is MNHEY and CDR2 is SVGAGI. The CDR3 extends over 15 amino acids. V shed 5 bases and J shed 3 bases, with 14 bases lying between them.

This sequence joins TRBV28 and TRBJ1-1; TRBD1 is a possible D gene (5 bases). Germline-derived CDR1 and CDR2 are MDHEN and SYDVKM. V shed 6 bases and J shed 5 bases, with 22 bases lying between them. The CDR3 is 16 amino acids. The CDR3 DNA reads TGTGCCAGCAGCCCGGGACGGACCGGAGGGCGGACTGAAGCTTTCTTT. Its translation: CASSPGRTGGRTEAFF.

V usage is TRBV11-2 and J usage is TRBJ1-4, with D unresolved. Germline CDR1 reads SGHAT; CDR2 reads FQNNGV. CDR3 size: 17 residues. V was pared by 0 bases and J by 4 bases, with 15 bases between. DNA for the CDR3: TGTGCCAGCAGCTTAGACGTAATGACAAGGCGTAATGAAAAACTGTTTTTT. Its translation: CASSLDVMTRRNEKLFF. Complete variable domain (other parts from reference TRBV11-2 and TRBJ1-4): EAGVAQSPRYKIIEKRQSVAFWCNPISGHATLYWYQQILGQGPKLLIQFQNNGVVDDSQLPKDRFSAERLKGVDSTLKIQPAKLEDSAVYLCASSLDVMTRRNEKLFFGSGTQLSVL.

The chain joins TRBV29-1 to TRBJ2-7; maybe TRBD1 (6 bases). The V and J ends lost 4 bases and 3 bases respectively, with 13 bases between them. This CDR3 comprises 13 residues. Germline CDR1 and CDR2: SQVTM and ANQGSEA. The CDR3 region has the DNA TGCAGCGTTGCCGGGGACACGCACTACGAGCAGTACTTC. It encodes CSVAGDTHYEQYF.

The CDR3 bases are TGTGCCAGCAGCCAAGATACAGGGTATTGGTTGAAGGGCTACACCTTC. This gives the protein CASSQDTGYWLKGYTF. V is TRBV4-2 and J is TRBJ1-2; maybe TRBD1 (6 bases). CDR3 length equals 16 residues. The V end lost 0 bases, the J end lost 8 bases, and 19 bases lay between the germline ends. Germline V gene sequence: CDR1 LGHNA, CDR2 YNFKEQ.

V is TRBV10-3 and J is TRBJ2-3; the D is unclear. Germline V gene sequence: CDR1 ENHRY, CDR2 SYGVKD. This CDR3 region has 11 residues. The V gene lost 3 bases and the J gene lost 5 bases, with 3 bases spanning the gap. The CDR3 protein is CAISDIDTQYF. CDR3 bases: TGTGCCATCAGTGACATAGATACGCAGTATTTT.

V and J are TRBV7-3 and TRBJ1-2; maybe TRBD1 (5 bases). CDR3 length: 17 amino acids. V lost 5 bases and J 0 bases, leaving 19 bases between the germline ends. Germline values: CDR1 SGHTA, CDR2 FQGTGA. The CDR3 here is CASSGTMGQDTNYGYTF. CDR3 nucleotides: TGTGCCAGCAGCGGAACAATGGGGCAGGATACTAACTATGGCTACACCTTC.

The table lists this clone with a few counts. The chain carries TRBV28 and TRBJ2-3; 7 bases line up with TRBD2. Trimming at V came to 5 bases and at J to 2 bases, leaving 4 bases not matched to a gene. The CDR3 spans 14 residues. CDR1 and CDR2 (germline): MDHEN, SYDVKM. CDR3 bases: TGTGCCAGCAGTCGGACTAGATTCACAGATACGCAGTATTTT. Translating gives CASSRTRFTDTQYF.

This sequence joins TRBV5-8 and TRBJ1-5; TRBD1 matches 7 bases. The V gene end was trimmed by 3 bases and the J gene end by 4 bases; junction bases not matched to a gene: 7. Germline V gene data show CDR1 as SGHTS and CDR2 as YDEGEE. The CDR3 is made up of 15 amino acids. In nucleotides, the CDR3 is TGTGCCAGCAGCTCCACAGGGGAAGGTAATCAGCCCCAGCATTTT. Translation: CASSSTGEGNQPQHF.